The T cell receptor (beta chain) under discussion was sequenced for a study of identical twins (dated by TCRdb to 2015 to 2016). Describing the broader study: The study deep-sequenced TCR alpha and beta repertoires from monozygotic twins, unrelated adults of various ages and cord blood to test whether fetal clonotypes persist. Replicate twin experiments were performed at different times using different library preparation protocols to rule out contamination. What the study reported, not specific to this receptor: Conclusions relied on cross-sectional statistical analysis, since the same donors could not be followed over many years. Invariant T cells such as MAIT and iNKT could partly confound zero-insertion analyses, though diverse VJ usage argued against this for most clonotypes. Compared with coincidental sharing between unrelated individuals, out-of-frame TCR alpha sequences shared between twins showed an excess of sequences with low generation probability. Excess twin sharing in beta out-of-frame sequences was weaker because fewer shared sequences lowered the signal-to-noise ratio. Abundant cord blood beta clonotypes carried fewer insertions; young adult naive repertoires showed a weaker similar trend, while memory repertoires showed none. Out-of-frame TCR alpha sharing in monozygotic twins was systematically underestimated by recombination models, whereas sharing between unrelated individuals was in agreement with the recombination models.

Receptor libraries were prepared by 5' RACE. Sequencing used an Illumina HiSeq 2000. A universal primer binding site was added through template switching, and the final cDNA carried a unique molecular identifier so that TCR cDNA molecules could be counted accurately. First-strand cDNA for TCR alpha and beta chains was synthesized from specific primers in the conserved constant-segment region. To control for contamination, every cDNA library carried two barcodes: a SMART-Mk sample barcode plus Illumina barcodes. TruSeq adapter sequences, together with Illumina sample barcodes, were added in two successive PCR steps. TCR alpha and beta cDNA libraries were sequenced on the Illumina HiSeq platform with custom primers. As for the authors' bioinformatics: Raw reads were processed with MiGEC to extract unique molecular identifiers, and MiXCR was used to determine CDR3 positions. For each individual, recombination models were inferred using an EM algorithm with the repgenHMM and IGoR tools. The analysis of shared clonotypes was done with the tcR package in R, with sharing normalized by the product of cloneset sizes. Out-of-frame nonproductive sequences were analyzed to study raw recombination free of thymic and clonal selection effects. Using fastp at Q25 and MiXCR, TCRdb reprocessed the public reads and kept productive beta chains. A single entry per CDR3 protein holds the most common genes and DNA from its merged rows. TCRdb assigned the V and J calls; the authors' analysis was not used. In all, the sample holds about 210,000 distinct CDR3 sequences, and less than 9.5% of those were seen once. The ten largest clones represent just over 5% of the sample.

All donors were healthy Caucasians. Miltenyi CD45RO+ enrichment and human naive T-cell isolation kits were used to isolate memory (CD45RO+) and naive T cells from PBMC. V sheds 1 base and J sheds 1 base, leaving 19 bases between their ends. CDR1 and CDR2 were assigned from the germline V gene as SGHAT and FQNNGV. The CDR3 spans 18 residues, from the cysteine through the phenylalanine. The sequence is cut down to CDR3 DNA, 54 bases in frame from base 1. About this clonotype: It has no known antigen specificity. Base qualities were left out, and no much larger clone turns up one base away.

The sequence is built from TRBV11-2 and TRBJ2-5; 5 matching bases give a weak D call of TRBD2. The sample consisted of memory (CD45RO+) T cells sorted from blood. This specimen's cell subset or site label, per the study, means: CD45RO+ enriched T cells. This TCR was recovered from a woman under 30 in good health. The nucleotide sequence reads TGTGCCAGCAGCTTAGTTTTGAGGTCGGGAACCTCCCAAGAGACCCAGTACTTC. Its protein is CASSLVLRSGTSQETQYF.